This T cell receptor beta chain was sequenced during a study of T cell responses to AZD1222 COVID-19 vaccine. In regard to this clone: Its antigen is still unknown.

The data were produced by immunoSEQ multiplex PCR, yet TCRdb's version contains in-frame clones alone and is incomplete. The table records roughly 120,000 clones, 80% to 90% of them present only once. The CDR3 sequence is 13 residues long. Trimming pared 6 bases from V and 2 bases from J, leaving 10 bases between. Germline loops: CDR1 KGHSH, CDR2 LQKENI. Study-wide results and limits: Most donors were white British and more were female, and clonal diversity was possibly underestimated. Breadth and depth of Spike-specific TCRs rose after two AZD1222 doses. CD4 TCRs covered the whole spike, strongest at regions 160-218 and 743-854.

Source: peripheral blood, taken 28 days after the second AZD1222 dose. The source is an adult who received the AZD1222 COVID-19 vaccine. The rearrangement joins TRBV18 to TRBJ2-5; tentatively, D is TRBD2 (5 bases). Written as DNA, the CDR3 is TGTGCCAGCTCGCGGGTCTTTCAAGAGACCCAGTACTTC. It encodes CASSRVFQETQYF.